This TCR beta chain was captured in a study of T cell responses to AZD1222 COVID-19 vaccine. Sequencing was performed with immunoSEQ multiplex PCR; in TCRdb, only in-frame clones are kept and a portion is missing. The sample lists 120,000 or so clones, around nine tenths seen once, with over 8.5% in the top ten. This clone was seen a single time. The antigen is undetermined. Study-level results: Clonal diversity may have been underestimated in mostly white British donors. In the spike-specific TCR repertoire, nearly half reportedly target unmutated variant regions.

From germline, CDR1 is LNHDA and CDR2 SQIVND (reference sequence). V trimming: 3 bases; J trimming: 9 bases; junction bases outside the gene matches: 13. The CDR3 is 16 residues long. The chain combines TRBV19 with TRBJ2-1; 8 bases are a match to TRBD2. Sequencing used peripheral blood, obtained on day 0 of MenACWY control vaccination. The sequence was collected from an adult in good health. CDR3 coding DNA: TGTGCCAGTAGTATGACTAGCGCGGCCTCGGGCGGTGAGCAGTTCTTC. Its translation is CASSMTSAASGGEQFF.